This T cell receptor (beta chain) is from a study of shared clonotypes between healthy human individuals. Using immunoSEQ multiplex PCR, the repertoire was profiled, and TCRdb retains in-frame clones only, with some absent. The repertoire holds around 580,000 clones, more than 95% seen once, with 0.3% in the top ten. Trimming removed 6 bases from V and 7 bases from J, with 16 bases in between. Per the germline V gene, CDR1 is MDHEN and CDR2 is SYDVKM. The CDR3 covers 13 residues. CD8 cells regarded as naive lacked CD45RO, were positively chosen for CCR7, and omitted terminally differentiated effector memory CD45RA+ cells.

The chain has TRBV28 and TRBJ2-7; D possibly uses TRBD1 or TRBD2 (5 bases each). The source is a man under 40 in good health. The sample comprised naive CD8+ T cells sorted from blood. As DNA, the CDR3 is TGTGCCAGCAGACCGGGACCCGGCGGGGAGCAGTACTTC. Translating it yields CASRPGPGGEQYF. Based on the CDR3 plus reference TRBV28 and TRBJ2-7, the full variable domain is DVKVTQSSRYLVKRTGEKVFLECVQDMDHENMFWYRQDPGLGLRLIYFSYDVKMKEKGDIPEGYSVSREKKERFSLILESASTNQTSMYLCASRPGPGGEQYFGPGTRLTVT.